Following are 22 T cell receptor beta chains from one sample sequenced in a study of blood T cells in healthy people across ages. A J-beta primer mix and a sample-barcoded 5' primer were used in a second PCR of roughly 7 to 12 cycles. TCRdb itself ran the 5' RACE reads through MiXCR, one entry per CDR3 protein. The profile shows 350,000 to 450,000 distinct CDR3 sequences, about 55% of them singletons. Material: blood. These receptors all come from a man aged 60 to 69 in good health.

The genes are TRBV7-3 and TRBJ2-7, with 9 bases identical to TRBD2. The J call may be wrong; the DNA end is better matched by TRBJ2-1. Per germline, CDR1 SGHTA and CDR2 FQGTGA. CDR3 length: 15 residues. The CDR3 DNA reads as TGTGCCAGCAGTTTCGCCGGGACTAGCAACAATGAGCAGTTCTTC. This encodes CASSFAGTSNNEQFF.

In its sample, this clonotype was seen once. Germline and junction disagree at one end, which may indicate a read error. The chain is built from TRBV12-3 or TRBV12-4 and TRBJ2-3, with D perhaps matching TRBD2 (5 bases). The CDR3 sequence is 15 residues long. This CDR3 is CASSGTRASADAQYF. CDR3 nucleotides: TGTGCCAGCAGTGGAACTAGAGCGAGCGCAGATGCGCAGTATTTT.

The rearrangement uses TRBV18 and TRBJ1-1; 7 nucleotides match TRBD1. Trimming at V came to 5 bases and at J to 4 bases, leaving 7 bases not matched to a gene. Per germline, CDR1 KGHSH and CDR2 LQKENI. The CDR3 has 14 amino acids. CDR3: CASSFTGEGTEAFF. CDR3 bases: TGTGCCAGCTCATTTACAGGGGAAGGCACTGAAGCTTTCTTT.

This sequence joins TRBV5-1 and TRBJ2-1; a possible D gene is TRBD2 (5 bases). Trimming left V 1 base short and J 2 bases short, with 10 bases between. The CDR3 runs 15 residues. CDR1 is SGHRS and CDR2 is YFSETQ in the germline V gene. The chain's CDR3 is CASSLRESPYNEQFF. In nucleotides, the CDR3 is TGCGCCAGCAGCTTGCGGGAATCCCCCTACAATGAGCAGTTCTTC.

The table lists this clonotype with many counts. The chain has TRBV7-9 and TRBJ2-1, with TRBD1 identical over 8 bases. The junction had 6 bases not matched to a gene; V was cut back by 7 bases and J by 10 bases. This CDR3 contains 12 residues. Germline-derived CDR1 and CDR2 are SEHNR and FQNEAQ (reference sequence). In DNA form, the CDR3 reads TGTGCCAGCAACGGACAGGGATGGGAGCAGTTCTTC. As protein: CASNGQGWEQFF. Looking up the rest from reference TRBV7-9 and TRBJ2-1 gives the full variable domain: DTGVSQNPRHKITKRGQNVTFRCDPISEHNRLYWYRQTLGQGPEFLTYFQNEAQLEKSRLLSDRFSAERPKGSFSTLEIQRTEQGDSAMYLCASNGQGWEQFFGPGTRLTVL.

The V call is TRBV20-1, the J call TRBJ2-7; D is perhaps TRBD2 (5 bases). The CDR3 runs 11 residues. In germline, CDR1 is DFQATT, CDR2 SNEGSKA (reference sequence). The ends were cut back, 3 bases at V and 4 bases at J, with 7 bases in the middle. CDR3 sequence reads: CSASGIYEQYF. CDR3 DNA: TGCAGTGCTAGCGGGATTTACGAGCAGTACTTC.

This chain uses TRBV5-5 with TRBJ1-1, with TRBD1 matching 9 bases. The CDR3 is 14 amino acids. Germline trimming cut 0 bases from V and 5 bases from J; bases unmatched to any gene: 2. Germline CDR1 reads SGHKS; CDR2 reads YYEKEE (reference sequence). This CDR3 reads CASSLGQGVTEAFF. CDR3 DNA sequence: TGTGCCAGCAGCTTGGGACAGGGGGTGACTGAAGCTTTCTTT. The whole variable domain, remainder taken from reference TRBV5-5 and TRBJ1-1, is DAGVTQSPTHLIKTRGQQVTLRCSPISGHKSVSWYQQVLGQGPQFIFQYYEKEERGRGNFPDRFSARQFPNYSSELNVNALLLGDSALYLCASSLGQGVTEAFFGQGTRLTVV.

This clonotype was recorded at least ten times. This CDR3 reads CASSLRRTEETQYF. The CDR3, as DNA: TGTGCCAGCAGTTTGCGACGGACCGAAGAGACCCAGTACTTC. This sequence joins TRBV12-3 or TRBV12-4 and TRBJ2-5; D is undetermined. The CDR3 sequence is 14 residues long. Deletions cut 3 bases from V and 3 bases from J, with 11 bases between.

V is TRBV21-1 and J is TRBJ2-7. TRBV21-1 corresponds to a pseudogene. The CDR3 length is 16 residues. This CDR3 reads CASSKVSSSISYEQYF. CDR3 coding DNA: TGTGCCAGCAGCAAAGTTAGTAGCTCCATCTCCTACGAGCAGTACTTC.

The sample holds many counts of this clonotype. CDR3 residues: CASTWGGELFF. Here the CDR3 DNA reads TGTGCCAGCACTTGGGGCGGGGAGCTGTTTTTT. V usage is TRBV6-6 and J usage is TRBJ2-2, with D unresolved. Germline V gene data show CDR1 as MNHNY and CDR2 as SVGAGI (reference sequence). V gave up 7 bases and J gave up 7 bases, with 7 bases separating them. The CDR3 runs to 11 residues.

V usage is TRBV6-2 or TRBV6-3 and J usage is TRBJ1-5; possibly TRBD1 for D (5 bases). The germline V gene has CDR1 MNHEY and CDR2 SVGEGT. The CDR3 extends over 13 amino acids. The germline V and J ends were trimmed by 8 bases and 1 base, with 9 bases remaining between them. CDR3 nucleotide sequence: TGTGCCAGCGGGACCTTCAGCAATCAGCCCCAGCATTTT. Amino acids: CASGTFSNQPQHF.

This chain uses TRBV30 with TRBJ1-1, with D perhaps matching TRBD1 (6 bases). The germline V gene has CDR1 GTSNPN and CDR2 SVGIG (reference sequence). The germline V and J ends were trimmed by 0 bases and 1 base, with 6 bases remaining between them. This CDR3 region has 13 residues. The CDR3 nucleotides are TGTGCCTGGAGTGTAGGGGGGAACACTGAAGCTTTCTTT. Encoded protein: CAWSVGGNTEAFF.

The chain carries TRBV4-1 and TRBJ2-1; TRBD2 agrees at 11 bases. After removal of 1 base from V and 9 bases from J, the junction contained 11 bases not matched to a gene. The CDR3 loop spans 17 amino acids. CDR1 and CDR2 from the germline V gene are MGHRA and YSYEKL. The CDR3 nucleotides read TGCGCCAGCAGCCAAGTACCGGGTAGCGGGGGGGCAGGTGAGCAGTTCTTC. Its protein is CASSQVPGSGGAGEQFF.

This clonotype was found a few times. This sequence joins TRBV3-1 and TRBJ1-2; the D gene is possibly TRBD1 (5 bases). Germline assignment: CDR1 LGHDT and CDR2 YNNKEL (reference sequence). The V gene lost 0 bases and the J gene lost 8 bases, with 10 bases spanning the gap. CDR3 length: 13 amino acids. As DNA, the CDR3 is TGTGCCAGCAGCCAAGAAGGGGACGCGGGCTACACCTTC. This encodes CASSQEGDAGYTF.

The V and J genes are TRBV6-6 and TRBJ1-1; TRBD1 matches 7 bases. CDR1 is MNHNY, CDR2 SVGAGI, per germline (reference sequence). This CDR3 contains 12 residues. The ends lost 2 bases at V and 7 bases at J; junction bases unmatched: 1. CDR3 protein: CASSYGQVEAFF. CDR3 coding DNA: TGTGCCAGCAGTTACGGACAGGTTGAAGCTTTCTTT.

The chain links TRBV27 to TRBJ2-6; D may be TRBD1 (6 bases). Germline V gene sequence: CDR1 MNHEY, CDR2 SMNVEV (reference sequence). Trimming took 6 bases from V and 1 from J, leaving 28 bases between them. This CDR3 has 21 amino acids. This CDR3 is CASSPKYGTTLFSSGANVLTF. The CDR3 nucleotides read TGTGCCAGCAGCCCTAAGTACGGGACAACCTTATTTTCTTCTGGGGCCAACGTCCTGACTTTC.

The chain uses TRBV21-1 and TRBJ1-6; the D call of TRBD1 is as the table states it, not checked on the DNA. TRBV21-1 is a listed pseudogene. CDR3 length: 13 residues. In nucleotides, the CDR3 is TGTGCCAGCAGCAGGGCGGGTAACTCACCCCTCCACTTT. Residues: CASSRAGNSPLHF.

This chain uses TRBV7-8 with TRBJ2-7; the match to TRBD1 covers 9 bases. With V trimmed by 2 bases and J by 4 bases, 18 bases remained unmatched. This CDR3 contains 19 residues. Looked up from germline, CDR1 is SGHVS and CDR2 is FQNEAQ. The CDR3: CASSLPTRAGQGAAYEQYF. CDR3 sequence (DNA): TGTGCCAGCAGCTTACCCACCCGTGCGGGACAGGGCGCCGCATACGAGCAGTACTTC. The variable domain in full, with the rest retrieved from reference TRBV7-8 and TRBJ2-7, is GAGVSQSPRYKVAKRGQDVALRCDPISGHVSLFWYQQALGQGPEFLTYFQNEAQLDKSGLPSDRFFAERPEGSVSTLKIQRTQQEDSAVYLCASSLPTRAGQGAAYEQYFGPGTRLTVT.

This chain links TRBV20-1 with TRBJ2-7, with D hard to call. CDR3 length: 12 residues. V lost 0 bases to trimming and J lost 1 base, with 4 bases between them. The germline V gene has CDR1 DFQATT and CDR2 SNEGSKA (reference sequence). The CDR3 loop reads CSARELSYEQYF. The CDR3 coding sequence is TGCAGTGCTAGAGAACTATCCTACGAGCAGTACTTC.

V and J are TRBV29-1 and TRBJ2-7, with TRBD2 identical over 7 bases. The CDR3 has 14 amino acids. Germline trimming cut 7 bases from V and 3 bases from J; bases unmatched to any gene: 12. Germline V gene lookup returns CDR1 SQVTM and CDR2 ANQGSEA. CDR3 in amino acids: CSAGVGEGRYEQYF. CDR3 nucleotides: TGCAGCGCCGGAGTGGGGGAGGGCCGCTACGAGCAGTACTTC.

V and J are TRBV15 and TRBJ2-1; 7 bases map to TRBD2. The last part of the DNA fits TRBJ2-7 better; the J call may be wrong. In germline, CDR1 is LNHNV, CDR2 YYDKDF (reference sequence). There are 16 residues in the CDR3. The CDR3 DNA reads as TGTGCCACCAGCAGAGATCGGGCTAGCGGCTACAATGAGCAGTACTTC. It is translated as CATSRDRASGYNEQYF.

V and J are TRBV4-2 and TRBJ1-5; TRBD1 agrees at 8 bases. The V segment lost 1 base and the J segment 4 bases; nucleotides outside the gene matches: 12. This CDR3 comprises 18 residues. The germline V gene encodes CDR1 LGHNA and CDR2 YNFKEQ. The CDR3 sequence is CASSQAPTGVGLNQPQHF. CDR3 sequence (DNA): TGTGCCAGCAGCCAAGCCCCGACAGGGGTAGGGCTAAATCAGCCCCAGCATTTT.